The T cell receptor (beta chain) under discussion was sequenced for a study of early T cells in non-severe SARS-CoV-2 infection. Per germline, CDR1 LNHNV and CDR2 YYDKDF (reference sequence). This CDR3 is built from 16 residues. V lost 0 bases and J 7 bases, leaving 19 bases between the germline ends. This clonotype appeared a few times. Tagging with unique molecular identifiers was applied to individual cDNA molecules. TCRdb analysed the 5' RACE reads with MiXCR anew, one entry per CDR3 protein. This table has around 78,000 distinct CDR3 sequences, 10% appearing once. The V and J genes are TRBV15 and TRBJ2-7, with TRBD2 as a possible D gene (6 bases). The origin of this receptor is an adult who was a healthcare worker with PCR-confirmed SARS-CoV-2 infection or an uninfected control (not recorded which). Sequencing used whole blood, obtained at baseline. CDR3 sequence reads: CATSRDGPVAVEEQYF. Written as DNA, the CDR3 is TGTGCCACCAGCAGAGATGGGCCGGTAGCGGTCGAAGAGCAGTACTTC.